The 31 T cell receptor beta chains below all came from one sample that was sequenced in a study of OX40 agonist ivuxolimab in advanced cancers. Assay: immunoSEQ multiplex PCR; the TCRdb copy retains only in-frame clones and omits some. The sample records around 15,000 clones, approximately 60% being singletons. Sample: CD4+ or CD8+ T cells sorted from blood, taken in a trial of the OX40 agonist ivuxolimab. Receptors originate from an adult with an advanced solid tumor such as melanoma, head and neck, liver or kidney cancer.

The CDR3 DNA reads as TGTGCCAGTAGTCGGGGCCGGGGGGATAGCACTGAAGCTTTCTTT. Translated: CASSRGRGDSTEAFF. The chain couples TRBV19 to TRBJ1-1, with D perhaps TRBD1 (5 bases). Germline assignment: CDR1 LNHDA and CDR2 SQIVND (reference sequence). V lost 5 bases, J lost 4 bases, and 17 bases lay in between. The CDR3 spans 15 residues.

V and J are TRBV9 and TRBJ1-1, with D unclear. The V end lost 4 bases, the J end lost 1 base, and 14 bases lay between the germline ends. Germline CDR1 reads SGDLS; CDR2 reads YYNGEE. The CDR3 sequence is 15 residues long. The CDR3 reads CASSPRTARNTEAFF. For the CDR3, the DNA is TGTGCCAGCAGCCCCCGGACCGCTAGGAACACTGAAGCTTTCTTT. Full variable domain (outside the CDR3, taken from reference TRBV9 and TRBJ1-1): DSGVTQTPKHLITATGQRVTLRCSPRSGDLSVYWYQQSLDQGLQFLIQYYNGEERAKGNILERFSAQQFPDLHSELNLSSLELGDSALYFCASSPRTARNTEAFFGQGTRLTVV.

In this sample, this clone turned up once. The chain carries TRBV29-1 and TRBJ1-1; TRBD1 is a possible D gene (6 bases). V was trimmed by 6 bases and J by 8 bases, leaving 16 bases between them. CDR1 SQVTM and CDR2 ANQGSEA come from the germline V gene. The CDR3 contains 12 residues. The CDR3 DNA follows: TGCAGCGTCCGGACAGTCGATCCCGAAGCTTTCTTT. This encodes CSVRTVDPEAFF.

This clone was picked up one time. The chain recombines TRBV11-2 with TRBJ1-3; maybe TRBD1 (5 bases). Trimming took 2 bases from V and 1 from J, leaving 12 bases between them. Germline V CDR1 and CDR2: SGHAT, FQNNGV. The CDR3 covers 16 residues. The CDR3: CASSLSGGFSGNTIYF. CDR3 coding DNA: TGTGCCAGCAGCTTATCGGGGGGTTTTTCTGGAAACACCATATATTTT.

A remark on this clone: Other DNA sequences in the same sample also yield this CDR3. The chain uses TRBV7-3 and TRBJ2-3, with TRBD2 as a possible D gene (6 bases). The germline V and J ends were trimmed by 0 bases and 3 bases, with 7 bases remaining between them. Germline lookup yields CDR1 SGHTA and CDR2 FQGTGA. This CDR3 is built from 14 residues. CDR3 residues: CASSLTGGTDTQYF. CDR3 bases: TGTGCCAGCAGCTTAACGGGGGGAACAGATACGCAGTATTTT. Full variable domain (missing parts from reference TRBV7-3 and TRBJ2-3): GAGVSQTPSNKVTEKGKYVELRCDPISGHTALYWYRQSLGQGPEFLIYFQGTGAADDSGLPNDRFFAVRPEGSVSTLKIQRTERGDSAVYLCASSLTGGTDTQYFGPGTRLTVL.

This rearrangement joins TRBV4-1 to TRBJ2-7; the D gene is possibly TRBD1 (6 bases). Trimming shortened V by 3 bases and J by 5 bases, and 17 bases separated the two germline ends. The CDR3 runs to 15 residues. Germline CDR1 reads MGHRA; CDR2 reads YSYEKL. CDR3 protein: CASSQSDRSPNEQYF. CDR3 DNA: TGCGCCAGCAGCCAGTCCGACAGGAGTCCCAACGAGCAGTACTTC.

This rearrangement joins TRBV6-6 to TRBJ2-5, with TRBD2 matching over 7 bases. The CDR3 is made up of 14 amino acids. CDR1 is MNHNY and CDR2 is SVGAGI in the germline V gene (reference sequence). V gave up 0 bases and J gave up 2 bases; unmatched junction bases: 0. The DNA of the CDR3 is TGTGCCAGCAGTTACTCCGGGGGGCAAGAGACCCAGTACTTC. This translates into CASSYSGGQETQYF.

This clone is medium-sized (0.01 to 0.1%) by share. V gene TRBV18 combines with J gene TRBJ1-1; TRBD1 aligns across 10 bases. The CDR3 length is 16 residues. V shed 5 bases and J 5 bases; nucleotides not matched to a gene: 11. CDR1 and CDR2 from the germline V gene are KGHSH and LQKENI. CDR3 in amino acids: CASSEGTGARGTEAFF. CDR3 coding DNA: TGTGCCAGCTCAGAAGGGACAGGGGCTAGGGGTACTGAAGCTTTCTTT.

This clone was counted a few times. J is TRBJ1-1 and V is TRBV29-1; perhaps TRBD1 as D (5 bases). CDR1 SQVTM and CDR2 ANQGSEA come from the germline V gene. CDR3 size: 13 residues. V lost 8 bases and J lost 1, with 14 bases in between. The CDR3 loop reads CSPPGLWNTEAFF. The CDR3 region has the DNA TGCAGCCCTCCGGGACTCTGGAACACTGAAGCTTTCTTT.

This rearrangement joins TRBV4-1 to TRBJ2-1; D may be TRBD1 (5 bases). Trimming cost V 7 bases and J 2 bases, with 9 bases left between them. The germline V gene has CDR1 MGHRA and CDR2 YSYEKL. The CDR3 runs 13 residues. CDR3: CASKGLAYNEQFF. The CDR3 DNA follows: TGCGCCAGCAAGGGGCTCGCCTACAATGAGCAGTTCTTC.

The chain joins TRBV10-3 to TRBJ2-7; D is unresolved. V lost 3 bases and J lost 3, with 12 bases in between. Germline loops: CDR1 ENHRY, CDR2 SYGVKD. The CDR3 runs to 14 residues. The CDR3 sequence is CAISESREYYEQYF. The CDR3 nucleotides are TGTGCCATCAGTGAATCAAGAGAATACTACGAGCAGTACTTC.

This clone is medium-sized in the sample. In DNA form, the CDR3 reads TGTGCCAGCAGCTTGGGAATGGGACAGGGGTATACCGGGGAGCTGTTTTTT. This sequence encodes CASSLGMGQGYTGELFF. The chain links TRBV5-4 to TRBJ2-2; 10 bases line up with TRBD1. Germline CDR1 and CDR2: SGHNT and YYREEE (reference sequence). This CDR3 region has 17 residues. The trim removed 0 bases at V and 5 bases at J, leaving 7 bases unmatched.

As to this clone: The junction differs from germline at one of its ends, possibly a read error. V and J are TRBV11-3 and TRBJ1-2; the D is unclear. CDR3 length: 15 amino acids. Germline V gene sequence: CDR1 SGHNT, CDR2 YENEEA. CDR3 in DNA: TGCGCCAGCAGCCAAGATCTGAGGGATCCCTATGGCTACACCTTC. It yields the protein CASSQDLRDPYGYTF.

Concerning this clone itself: This sample also contains other DNA sequences that code for the same CDR3. The chain employs TRBV29-1 and TRBJ2-3, with TRBD1 identical over 7 bases. The length of the CDR3 is 14 residues. Germline V gene lookup returns CDR1 SQVTM and CDR2 ANQGSEA. The V segment lost 1 base and the J segment 2 bases; nucleotides outside the gene matches: 3. The CDR3, as DNA: TGCAGCGTTGAAGGACAGGGCTACACAGATACGCAGTATTTT. Its protein product is CSVEGQGYTDTQYF.

This rearrangement joins TRBV7-2 to TRBJ1-2; 10 bases are a match to TRBD1. The CDR3 covers 14 residues. Germline V CDR1 and CDR2: SGHTA, FQGNSA. V was pared by 5 bases and J by 5 bases, with 5 bases of the junction left unmatched. The CDR3 DNA is TGTGCCAGCAGCCCGAGGACAGGGGGATATGGCTACACCTTC. Encoded protein: CASSPRTGGYGYTF.

This rearrangement joins TRBV28 to TRBJ1-2, with 9 bases that match TRBD1. V lost 7 bases to trimming and J lost 5 bases; unmatched junction nucleotides: 14. The CDR3 consists of 16 residues. CDR1 and CDR2 from the germline V gene are MDHEN and SYDVKM. For the CDR3, the DNA is TGTGCCAGCATCTCGGACAGGGGCTTCCACCTTTATGGCTACACCTTC. As protein: CASISDRGFHLYGYTF.

This chain connects TRBV7-9 to TRBJ1-1; 7 positions agree with TRBD1. V shed 6 bases and J 3 bases; nucleotides not matched to a gene: 7. The germline V gene has CDR1 SEHNR and CDR2 FQNEAQ (reference sequence). The CDR3 is made up of 14 amino acids. The CDR3 DNA follows: TGTGCCAGCAGTTATGGGACAGCCCACACTGAAGCTTTCTTT. This gives the protein CASSYGTAHTEAFF. Full variable domain (remainder filled in from reference TRBV7-9 and TRBJ1-1): DTGVSQNPRHKITKRGQNVTFRCDPISEHNRLYWYRQTLGQGPEFLTYFQNEAQLEKSRLLSDRFSAERPKGSFSTLEIQRTEQGDSAMYLCASSYGTAHTEAFFGQGTRLTVV.

V usage is TRBV7-9 and J usage is TRBJ2-7; 10 nucleotides agree with TRBD1. Germline V CDR1 and CDR2: SEHNR, FQNEAQ (reference sequence). With 5 bases clipped from V and 1 base from J, the junction kept 14 bases outside the gene matches. This CDR3 has 18 amino acids. The CDR3 spells CASSPVPGQGQGSYEQYF. The DNA for the CDR3 is TGTGCCAGCAGCCCCGTCCCGGGACAGGGGCAAGGATCCTACGAGCAGTACTTC. Drawing the rest from reference TRBV7-9 and TRBJ2-7, the complete variable domain is DTGVSQNPRHKITKRGQNVTFRCDPISEHNRLYWYRQTLGQGPEFLTYFQNEAQLEKSRLLSDRFSAERPKGSFSTLEIQRTEQGDSAMYLCASSPVPGQGQGSYEQYFGPGTRLTVT.

The chain links TRBV27 to TRBJ2-7; 9 bases align to TRBD1. CDR1 and CDR2 from the germline V gene are MNHEY and SMNVEV (reference sequence). V shed 6 bases and J 6 bases; nucleotides not matched to a gene: 9. The CDR3 consists of 14 residues. The DNA of the CDR3 is TGTGCCAGCAGCACAACCTGGACAGGGGTCGAGCAGTACTTC. It encodes CASSTTWTGVEQYF.

The V gene is TRBV27, the J gene TRBJ2-2; 12 bases are shared with TRBD2. The germline CDR1 and CDR2 sequences are MNHEY and SMNVEV (reference sequence). The CDR3 length is 16 residues. V lost 6 bases to trimming and J lost 8 bases; unmatched junction nucleotides: 10. The CDR3 bases are TGTGCCAGCAGCTCCCTAGCGGGGGGGCTAGTGGGGGAGCTGTTTTTT. It codes for CASSSLAGGLVGELFF.

The J gene is TRBJ2-7, the V gene TRBV10-3; the D is unclear. The CDR3 is 15 amino acids. CDR1 and CDR2 (germline): ENHRY, SYGVKD. Trimming pared 0 bases from V and 5 bases from J, leaving 14 bases between. Here the CDR3 DNA reads TGTGCCATCAGTGAGTCGGGAAGGATCTCGGACGAGCAGTACTTC. Translated: CAISESGRISDEQYF.

This clone showed up just a few times. J is TRBJ2-1 and V is TRBV5-4; 12 bases map to TRBD2. This CDR3 region has 16 residues. The V and J ends lost 2 bases and 8 bases, in that order; junction bases with no gene match: 8. Per germline, CDR1 SGHNT and CDR2 YYREEE (reference sequence). CDR3 nucleotides: TGTGCCAGCAGCTTACTAGCGGGGGGCCTTCGGGATGAGCAGTTCTTC. Translated, it gives CASSLLAGGLRDEQFF.

The chain links TRBV11-2 to TRBJ2-3; D perhaps matches TRBD1 (6 bases). Trimming shortened V by 1 base and J by 6 bases, and 17 bases separated the two germline ends. Germline V lookup: CDR1 SGHAT, CDR2 FQNNGV. The CDR3 covers 16 residues. In DNA form, the CDR3 reads TGTGCCAGCAGCTTAGGCTTTTTGGGGGCCGGGGATACGCAGTATTTT. Protein: CASSLGFLGAGDTQYF.

The chain carries TRBV4-2 and TRBJ2-7; 10 bases are shared with TRBD1. The germline gives CDR1 LGHNA, CDR2 YNFKEQ. Trimming cost V 5 bases and J 3 bases; bases outside gene matches: 10. This CDR3 comprises 16 residues. In DNA form, the CDR3 reads TGTGCCAGCAGCTTAGGGACAGGGGTGCCCTTCTACGAGCAGTACTTC. Translating it yields CASSLGTGVPFYEQYF.

This clone was counted a few times. The DNA for the CDR3 is TGTGCCAGCAGTTTAGGGGGGTCCTACAATGAGCAGTTCTTC. Its translation: CASSLGGSYNEQFF. V gene TRBV2 combines with J gene TRBJ2-1; the D gene could be TRBD1 or TRBD2 (6 bases each). Looked up from germline, CDR1 is SNHLY and CDR2 is FYNNEI. Deletions cut 5 bases from V and 1 base from J, with 9 bases between. This CDR3 has 14 amino acids.

In its sample, this clone was seen once. J is TRBJ2-1 and V is TRBV4-1; D possibly matches TRBD1 or TRBD2 (5 bases each). This CDR3 region has 17 residues. Per germline, CDR1 MGHRA and CDR2 YSYEKL. V lost 2 bases and J lost 0, with 14 bases in between. The CDR3 protein is CASSQRGGGASYNEQFF. CDR3 DNA sequence: TGCGCCAGCAGCCAACGAGGAGGTGGGGCCTCCTACAATGAGCAGTTCTTC.

The chain couples TRBV30 to TRBJ1-2; D call uncertain. Trimming shortened V by 2 bases and J by 7 bases, and 11 bases separated the two germline ends. CDR3 length: 12 residues. CDR1 is GTSNPN, CDR2 SVGIG, per germline (reference sequence). This CDR3 reads CAWSLQKGGYTF. The CDR3 DNA reads TGTGCCTGGAGTCTACAAAAGGGTGGCTACACCTTC. The entire variable domain, with the rest obtained from reference TRBV30 and TRBJ1-2, is as follows: SQTIHQWPATLVQPVGSPLSLECTVEGTSNPNLYWYRQAAGRGLQLLFYSVGIGQISSEVPQNLSASRPQDRQFILSSKKLLLSDSGFYLCAWSLQKGGYTFGSGTRLTVV.

This clone was detected once. The gene calls are TRBV10-1 and TRBJ2-7, with D tentatively TRBD1 (5 bases). V lost 6 bases and J 2 bases, leaving 14 bases between the germline ends. Germline CDR1 is WNHNN and CDR2 is SYGVQD (reference sequence). This CDR3 is 14 amino acids long. CDR3 sequence reads: CASSAGSPAYEQYF. CDR3 bases: TGCGCCAGCAGCGCAGGGTCACCGGCCTACGAGCAGTACTTC.

V usage is TRBV11-2 and J usage is TRBJ2-3, with a weak D call TRBD2 (5 bases). The CDR3 loop spans 16 amino acids. Germline V lookup: CDR1 SGHAT, CDR2 FQNNGV. V gave up 2 bases and J gave up 0 bases, with 12 bases separating them. CDR3 DNA: TGTGCCAGCAGCTTATTTGGGAGAACTAGCACAGATACGCAGTATTTT. Its translation is CASSLFGRTSTDTQYF.

In its sample, this clone is medium-sized. The chain has TRBV29-1 and TRBJ1-2; 7 nucleotides line up with TRBD1. Looked up from germline, CDR1 is SQVTM and CDR2 is ANQGSEA. V shed 4 bases, J shed 4 bases, and the junction held 3 bases outside the gene matches. This CDR3 contains 12 residues. The CDR3 DNA sequence: TGCAGCGTTGCGGACAGGTTCTATGGCTACACCTTC. It yields the protein CSVADRFYGYTF.

The table lists this clone with a few counts. CDR3 sequence reads: CASSGGQAAGANVLTF. DNA of the CDR3: TGTGCCAGCAGCGGGGGACAGGCCGCTGGGGCCAACGTCCTGACTTTC. The chain uses TRBV5-6 and TRBJ2-6; the match to TRBD1 covers 8 bases. Germline trimming cut 4 bases from V and 2 bases from J; bases unmatched to any gene: 5. The CDR3 spans 16 residues. Germline V gene data show CDR1 as SGHDT and CDR2 as YYEEEE.